Ten or more counts support the clone carrying this T cell receptor beta chain. The data stem from a study of T-cell memory formation after mild COVID-19. V lost 2 bases to trimming and J lost 2 bases, with 13 bases between them. The CDR3 is made up of 15 amino acids. CDR1 and CDR2 (germline): SGHDT, YYEEEE. One entry per CDR3 protein results from TCRdb running MiXCR on the 5' RACE reads. The table has some 350,000 distinct CDR3 sequences, roughly 13% seen once; the top ten hold 20% to 25%. The sequenced material came from PBMCs or a T cell subset sorted from them (not recorded which). The gene calls are TRBV5-6 and TRBJ2-5; D might be TRBD1 (6 bases). The clonotype was recovered from a man aged 18 to 29 who had mild COVID-19 (a few samples of this study predate the infection). Cell type and time point are not known. The DNA for the CDR3 is TGTGCCAGCAGCTTTAGCCCACAGGGTCAAGAGACCCAGTACTTC. It codes for CASSFSPQGQETQYF.